These 27 T cell receptor beta chains share one sample of origin, sequenced in a study of early T cells in non-severe SARS-CoV-2 infection. TCRdb re-derived calls from the 5' RACE reads in MiXCR, one entry per CDR3 protein. The sample includes tens of thousands of distinct CDR3 sequences, roughly a sixth of them seen just once. Specimen: whole blood. These receptors all come from an adult who was a healthcare worker with PCR-confirmed SARS-CoV-2 infection or an uninfected control (not recorded which).

The chain links TRBV29-1 to TRBJ2-2, with 8 bases identical to TRBD1. The germline V gene encodes CDR1 SQVTM and CDR2 ANQGSEA. This CDR3 spans 14 amino acids. The junction had 11 bases not matched to a gene; V was cut back by 7 bases and J by 7 bases. The CDR3 DNA follows: TGCAGCGCCCGGACAGGGACTTCAAACGGGGAGCTGTTTTTT. Its translation is CSARTGTSNGELFF.

This chain connects TRBV5-5 to TRBJ2-3; 7 nucleotides agree with TRBD2. V trimming: 1 base; J trimming: 0 bases; junction bases outside the gene matches: 2. The CDR3 length is 15 residues. The germline V gene encodes CDR1 SGHKS and CDR2 YYEKEE (reference sequence). The CDR3 nucleotides are TGTGCCAGCAGCTTGCGACTAGCTAGCACAGATACGCAGTATTTT. The encoded protein is CASSLRLASTDTQYF.

The V call is TRBV29-1, the J call TRBJ2-7; D is perhaps TRBD1 (6 bases). CDR3 length equals 15 residues. Trimming took 3 bases from V and 2 from J, leaving 17 bases between them. Per the germline V gene, CDR1 is SQVTM and CDR2 is ANQGSEA. CDR3 DNA sequence: TGCAGCGTTGAGTTAGGGGACACAACAGCCTACGAGCAGTACTTC. As protein: CSVELGDTTAYEQYF.

The rearrangement joins TRBV7-3 to TRBJ1-1; D is possibly TRBD1 (5 bases). The germline gives CDR1 SGHTA, CDR2 FQGTGA. The length of the CDR3 is 15 residues. V was cut by 1 base and J by 4 bases, with 13 bases left in between. CDR3 bases: TGTGCCAGCAGCTTAATGGTCAGGGTCAGCACTGAAGCTTTCTTT. The encoded protein is CASSLMVRVSTEAFF.

This sequence joins TRBV7-3 and TRBJ2-1, with 8 bases that match TRBD2. This CDR3 comprises 17 residues. Germline CDR1 is SGHTA and CDR2 is FQGTGA. With V trimmed by 1 base and J by 0 bases, 5 bases remained unmatched. Here the CDR3 DNA reads TGTGCCAGCAGCTTAATAGGAGCGGGAGCCTCCTACAATGAGCAGTTCTTC. This encodes CASSLIGAGASYNEQFF.

The sample holds a few counts of this clonotype. The genes are TRBV7-6 and TRBJ2-3, with 8 bases identical to TRBD2. With V trimmed by 1 base and J by 6 bases, 12 bases remained unmatched. The CDR3 has 17 amino acids. Germline V gives CDR1 SGHVS, CDR2 FNYEAQ. CDR3 nucleotide sequence: TGTGCCAGCAGCTTAGGGTCCGTCGGGGGGGCCGGGGATACGCAGTATTTT. Protein product: CASSLGSVGGAGDTQYF.

This clonotype appeared a few times. This chain connects TRBV2 to TRBJ2-3, with D unresolved. The CDR3 contains 11 residues. Trimming shortened V by 1 base and J by 5 bases, and 1 base separated the two germline ends. Per germline, CDR1 SNHLY and CDR2 FYNNEI. In DNA, the CDR3 is TGTGCCAGCAGTGAAGAAGATACGCAGTATTTT. This encodes CASSEEDTQYF.

The rearrangement links TRBV6-5 to TRBJ2-5; no clear D gene. Germline V gene lookup returns CDR1 MNHEY and CDR2 SVGAGI. Trimming removed 0 bases at V and 0 bases at J, with 2 bases between. The CDR3 runs to 13 residues. The CDR3 DNA sequence: TGTGCCAGCAGTTACTCGTACCAAGAGACCCAGTACTTC. Encoded protein: CASSYSYQETQYF.

Only a few counts were recorded for this clonotype. The chain links TRBV27 to TRBJ2-2, with a tentative D call TRBD2 (7 bases). The CDR3 extends over 15 amino acids. V lost 3 bases and J lost 7, with 15 bases in between. From germline, CDR1 is MNHEY and CDR2 SMNVEV (reference sequence). The CDR3 sequence: CASSFPSGGGGELFF. The CDR3 DNA is TGTGCCAGCAGTTTTCCTTCGGGGGGCGGCGGGGAGCTGTTTTTT.

This clonotype has a handful of counts. V usage is TRBV11-2 and J usage is TRBJ1-2; D gene unclear. V lost 5 bases, J lost 1 base, and 14 bases lay in between. CDR3 length: 15 amino acids. Germline V gives CDR1 SGHAT, CDR2 FQNNGV. Here the CDR3 reads CASSTLSSDNYGYTF. The CDR3 nucleotides are TGTGCCAGCAGCACTCTTTCCAGTGATAACTATGGCTACACCTTC.

This clonotype was seen repeatedly, ten times or more. Written as DNA, the CDR3 is TGTGCCAGCAGCTCCGGGGATACCGAAGGCGGGGAGCTGTTTTTT. Its protein product is CASSSGDTEGGELFF. The chain links TRBV11-3 to TRBJ2-2, with D perhaps TRBD2 (5 bases). This CDR3 is built from 15 residues. The V gene's germline CDR1 is SGHNT and CDR2 YENEEA. Between the trimmed V and J ends, which lost 4 bases and 7 bases, there was a span of 16 bases.

Only a few counts were recorded for this clonotype. The rearrangement uses TRBV20-1 and TRBJ2-1; the D is unclear. This CDR3 has 11 residues. V gave up 6 bases and J gave up 9 bases, with 12 bases separating them. Looked up from germline, CDR1 is DFQATT and CDR2 is SNEGSKA (reference sequence). CDR3 loop: CSAGSNSEQFF. The CDR3 DNA reads as TGCAGTGCGGGGTCTAATTCTGAGCAGTTCTTC.

There are a few counts of this clonotype. The chain joins TRBV6-1 to TRBJ2-7; 7 nucleotides align to TRBD2. CDR3 length equals 14 residues. CDR1 is MNHNS, CDR2 SASEGT, per germline. V lost 1 base, J lost 3 bases, and 3 bases stayed unmatched. CDR3 amino acids: CASSEVGLIYEQYF. The CDR3 DNA is TGTGCCAGCAGTGAAGTGGGACTAATCTACGAGCAGTACTTC.

The rearrangement uses TRBV5-1 and TRBJ2-1, with 7 nucleotides matching TRBD2. V gave up 1 base and J gave up 7 bases; unmatched junction bases: 11. Germline V gives CDR1 SGHRS, CDR2 YFSETQ. The CDR3 totals 16 residues. In DNA form, the CDR3 reads TGCGCCAGCAGCTTGCCCCTAGCGGTTGAGGGGAATGAGCAGTTCTTC. Translation: CASSLPLAVEGNEQFF.

The chain joins TRBV19 to TRBJ2-1; 8 bases align to TRBD2. The CDR3 has 16 amino acids. Trimming removed 6 bases from V and 7 bases from J; junction bases left unmatched: 14. Germline V gene data show CDR1 as LNHDA and CDR2 as SQIVND (reference sequence). The CDR3 DNA reads as TGTGCCAGTAGGGGGTCGTCCAGCGGGAGAAGGAATGAGCAGTTCTTC. Translated: CASRGSSSGRRNEQFF.

There are many counts of this clonotype. The chain employs TRBV27 and TRBJ2-7; D unclear. CDR1 and CDR2 (germline): MNHEY, SMNVEV (reference sequence). This CDR3 contains 13 residues. With 2 bases removed from V and 2 bases from J, the gap between germline ends came to 7 bases. The CDR3 here is CASSLAVTYEQYF. In DNA, the CDR3 is TGTGCCAGCAGTTTAGCGGTTACCTACGAGCAGTACTTC.

The genes are TRBV19 and TRBJ2-1; TRBD1 might be the D (6 bases). This CDR3 region has 13 residues. Germline CDR1 reads LNHDA; CDR2 reads SQIVND (reference sequence). The V end lost 5 bases, the J end lost 5 bases, and 10 bases lay between the germline ends. CDR3 region: CASSDDRNNEQFF. DNA for the CDR3: TGTGCCAGTAGTGATGACAGGAACAATGAGCAGTTCTTC.

This clonotype came up many times. The chain recombines TRBV3-1 with TRBJ1-2; D is perhaps TRBD1 (5 bases). Germline CDR1 LGHDT, CDR2 YNNKEL (reference sequence). The CDR3 extends over 14 amino acids. With 1 base removed from V and 4 bases from J, the gap between germline ends came to 10 bases. The CDR3 protein is CASSQGGQGYGYTF. As DNA, the CDR3 is TGTGCCAGCAGCCAAGGGGGCCAGGGCTATGGCTACACCTTC.

The table lists this clonotype with a count of one. V gene TRBV29-1 combines with J gene TRBJ1-2, with D uncertain. The CDR3 contains 12 residues. Germline V gene data show CDR1 as SQVTM and CDR2 as ANQGSEA. Trimming removed 0 bases from V and 4 bases from J, with 6 bases in between. The CDR3 is CSVEDLAYGYTF. In DNA, the CDR3 is TGCAGCGTTGAAGATCTGGCCTATGGCTACACCTTC.

The CDR3 bases are TGTGCCAGTAGTAGTTTACCCCGCTCGACGGAAGATACGCAGTATTTT. It codes for CASSSLPRSTEDTQYF. The gene calls are TRBV19 and TRBJ2-3; no definite D call. The germline CDR1 and CDR2 sequences are LNHDA and SQIVND (reference sequence). The CDR3 contains 16 residues. V dropped 4 bases and J dropped 5 bases, with 19 bases sitting between them.

This clonotype has only one observation. J is TRBJ2-7 and V is TRBV20-1, with TRBD1 matching 9 bases. Unmatched junction bases numbered 10, after V lost 4 bases and J lost 3 bases. The germline V gene has CDR1 DFQATT and CDR2 SNEGSKA (reference sequence). The CDR3 covers 15 residues. CDR3 residues: CSATARGTGFYEQYF. The CDR3 bases are TGCAGTGCTACAGCGAGGGGGACAGGGTTCTACGAGCAGTACTTC.

This clonotype was seen a few times. The V gene is TRBV3-1, the J gene TRBJ2-7; TRBD1 aligns across 9 bases. J was trimmed by 5 bases and V by 10 bases; bases with no gene match: 12. CDR3 length: 14 residues. Germline values: CDR1 LGHDT, CDR2 YNNKEL (reference sequence). CDR3 nucleotide sequence: TGTGCCACCGAATCCGGGACAGGGTTGAACGAGCAGTACTTC. Translating gives CATESGTGLNEQYF.

The chain employs TRBV20-1 and TRBJ2-1; 8 positions agree with TRBD2. Germline V gives CDR1 DFQATT, CDR2 SNEGSKA (reference sequence). The CDR3 loop spans 15 amino acids. Trimming cost V 3 bases and J 4 bases; bases outside gene matches: 8. The CDR3 bases are TGCAGTGCTAGTCTAGGCCTAGCGGGTTACAATGAGCAGTTCTTC. Protein product: CSASLGLAGYNEQFF.

The chain joins TRBV5-1 to TRBJ1-5; possibly TRBD1 for D (5 bases). This CDR3 has 15 residues. The germline gives CDR1 SGHRS, CDR2 YFSETQ. The V end was cut by 5 bases, the J end by 4 bases, with 16 bases between. Written as DNA, the CDR3 is TGCGCCAGCAGTCCGTCCGGGGCCCGAAATCAGCCCCAGCATTTT. It encodes CASSPSGARNQPQHF.

The chain carries TRBV4-1 and TRBJ2-7; 7 bases agree with TRBD2. CDR1 MGHRA and CDR2 YSYEKL come from the germline V gene. This CDR3 has 18 amino acids. V lost 1 base, J lost 2 bases, and 14 bases stayed unmatched. In nucleotides, the CDR3 is TGCGCCAGCAGCCAAGTTGATTTGGGGTGGAGCGGGGCCTACGAGCAGTACTTC. Translated: CASSQVDLGWSGAYEQYF.

The V and J genes are TRBV9 and TRBJ2-5; a possible D gene is TRBD2 (6 bases). V lost 4 bases and J lost 10, with 20 bases in between. The CDR3 extends over 14 amino acids. Germline CDR1 and CDR2: SGDLS and YYNGEE. The CDR3: CASSPTGAGISQYF. The CDR3 DNA follows: TGTGCCAGCAGCCCCACCGGGGCGGGGATAAGCCAGTACTTC.

This chain connects TRBV24-1 to TRBJ2-2; possibly TRBD1 or TRBD2 for D (5 bases each). This CDR3 spans 16 amino acids. V was shortened by 0 bases and J by 2 bases, with 9 bases between the two germline ends. Germline V CDR1 and CDR2: KGHDR, SFDVKD. The CDR3 here is CATSDLPGLNTGELFF. The DNA for the CDR3 is TGTGCCACCAGTGATTTGCCGGGGCTTAACACCGGGGAGCTGTTTTTT.